Following are 3 T cell receptor beta chains from one sample sequenced in a study of blood T cell repertoires in COVID-19. Assay: immunoSEQ multiplex PCR; the TCRdb copy retains only in-frame clones and omits some. Among approximately 150,000 clones listed, approximately 87% were seen once. Material: peripheral blood. The receptors originated from a man between 65 and 85 years old with active COVID-19.

The chain couples TRBV14 to TRBJ2-4; D call uncertain. CDR3 size: 16 residues. Per the germline V gene, CDR1 is SGHDN and CDR2 is FVKESK. V was pared by 3 bases and J by 0 bases, with 12 bases between. The CDR3, as DNA: TGTGCCAGCAGCCAGACACAATCTCTAGCCAAAAACATTCAGTACTTC. This codes for CASSQTQSLAKNIQYF.

The chain joins TRBV11-2 to TRBJ1-4, with 11 bases matching TRBD1. V shed 4 bases and J 7 bases; nucleotides not matched to a gene: 8. The CDR3 is 16 residues long. Per the germline V gene, CDR1 is SGHAT and CDR2 is FQNNGV. CDR3 in DNA: TGTGCCAGCAGCTCCCGGGACAGGGGGTCAAGTGAAAAACTGTTTTTT. This sequence encodes CASSSRDRGSSEKLFF.

The V and J genes are TRBV4-3 and TRBJ1-6; D may be TRBD1 (5 bases). The ends were cut back, 0 bases at V and 7 bases at J, with 7 bases in the middle. The germline V gene encodes CDR1 LGHNA and CDR2 YSLEER. The CDR3 runs 14 residues. DNA of the CDR3: TGCGCCAGCAGCCAAGATACAGGAAATTCACCCCTCCACTTT. Protein sequence: CASSQDTGNSPLHF.